This TCR beta chain is from a study of vaccination and CD4 T cells after COVID-19. Looking at the study overall: Participants were administered two doses of either the BNT162b2 or the mRNA-1273 vaccine. Median time from COVID diagnosis to post-COVID sampling was approximately 3.5 months (35 to 161).

TCRdb re-called the PCR reads through MiXCR, storing one row per CDR3 protein. The data contain about 21,000 distinct CDR3 sequences, less than 75% of them seen just once; the ten biggest clones take up approximately 0.99%. General study points: Spike mono-reactivity was the property of 304 of 307 vaccine-specific clones in convalescent patients. Clonotypes reactive to SARS-CoV-2 had a median that went up from roughly 21 to 40, but not significantly.

Germline V CDR1 and CDR2: KGHDR, SFDVKD. This CDR3 contains 18 residues. This clonotype was detected only once. Antigen: not known. A read error may produce the germline difference seen at one junction end. The chain employs TRBV24-1 and TRBJ2-5; no clear D. The sample was CD4+ T cells from blood, taken before SARS-CoV-2 vaccination. The sequence was obtained from a human donor who had recovered from COVID-19. CDR3 nucleotides: TGTGCCATCAGTGATTCGACCGGTGGTGTGAAGTACCAAGAGACCCAGTACTTC. Amino acid sequence: CAISDSTGGVKYQETQYF.